The 10 T cell receptor beta chains given below trace back to one sample, sequenced in a study of a mutant IDH1 vaccine in newly diagnosed glioma (dated by TCRdb to 2020 to 2022). The time point tag for this specimen amounts to: baseline, week 1 (first vaccination visit). In light of the paper, this sample's treatment or condition label describes: pre-vaccination baseline after standard-of-care therapy. Library prep was done by the immunoSEQ multiplex PCR assay. As stored in TCRdb, this immuneACCESS dataset retains in-frame rearrangements with V and J assigned. A fraction of the clones does not appear; measured against another copy, unresolved V genes explain less than half of the discrepancy, and the remainder lacks a known reason. Counted in this sample were roughly 99,000 clones; about 87% of them appeared once. The top ten constitute approximately 0.58% of the sample. The starting material was PBMCs, obtained from a glioma patient treated with radiotherapy, temozolomide or both. The receptors come from a woman between 45 and 65 years old with glioma.

The chain is built from TRBV6-6 and TRBJ1-2; 9 bases fit TRBD1. Germline V gene data show CDR1 as MNHNY and CDR2 as SVGAGI (reference sequence). J gave up 8 bases and V 2 bases, and 9 bases lay outside the gene matches. This CDR3 region has 15 residues. The CDR3 nucleotides read TGTGCCAGCAGTTACCCCCCCGGGACAGGGACGGGCTACACCTTC. Its translation: CASSYPPGTGTGYTF.

The V gene is TRBV11-2, the J gene TRBJ2-7; TRBD2 might be the D (6 bases). V was pared by 1 base and J by 9 bases, with 16 bases between. Per the germline V gene, CDR1 is SGHAT and CDR2 is FQNNGV. This CDR3 comprises 14 residues. The CDR3 sequence: CASSLGGGAGRQYF. Written as DNA, the CDR3 is TGTGCCAGCAGCTTAGGGGGTGGGGCCGGGAGGCAGTACTTC.

The chain employs TRBV28 and TRBJ2-7; 9 positions match TRBD2. V lost 5 bases to trimming and J lost 5 bases; unmatched junction nucleotides: 13. Germline V gives CDR1 MDHEN, CDR2 SYDVKM. CDR3 length: 16 amino acids. The CDR3 loop reads CASSPPWASGNDEQYF. Here the CDR3 DNA reads TGTGCCAGCAGTCCCCCATGGGCTAGCGGGAATGACGAGCAGTACTTC. The whole variable domain, remainder taken from reference TRBV28 and TRBJ2-7, is DVKVTQSSRYLVKRTGEKVFLECVQDMDHENMFWYRQDPGLGLRLIYFSYDVKMKEKGDIPEGYSVSREKKERFSLILESASTNQTSMYLCASSPPWASGNDEQYFGPGTRLTVT.

V is TRBV18 and J is TRBJ1-1; D unclear. The CDR3 contains 13 residues. CDR1 KGHSH and CDR2 LQKENI come from the germline V gene. Trimming removed 6 bases from V and 7 bases from J, with 15 bases in between. The CDR3 loop reads CASSYDRVSEAFF. The CDR3 DNA reads as TGTGCCAGCTCCTACGATAGAGTCAGTGAAGCTTTCTTT. The variable domain in full, completed from reference TRBV18 and TRBJ1-1, reads NAGVMQNPRHLVRRRGQEARLRCSPMKGHSHVYWYRQLPEEGLKFMVYLQKENIIDESGMPKERFSAEFPKEGPSILRIQQVVRGDSAAYFCASSYDRVSEAFFGQGTRLTVV.

V usage is TRBV27 and J usage is TRBJ1-4; tentative D call: TRBD1 (5 bases). The V end was cut by 3 bases, the J end by 0 bases, with 20 bases between. In germline, CDR1 is MNHEY, CDR2 SMNVEV (reference sequence). There are 19 residues in the CDR3. The CDR3 DNA sequence: TGTGCCAGCAGTTTGGCCCGGGGGTCGGGGGAGGCAACTAATGAAAAACTGTTTTTT. Translated, it gives CASSLARGSGEATNEKLFF.

The V and J genes are TRBV2 and TRBJ2-7; TRBD2 matches 7 bases. The ends lost 5 bases at V and 2 bases at J; junction bases unmatched: 3. The CDR3 has 13 amino acids. Germline CDR1 SNHLY, CDR2 FYNNEI. Here the CDR3 reads CASSLAVPYEQYF. CDR3 DNA sequence: TGTGCCAGCAGTCTAGCGGTCCCCTACGAGCAGTACTTC.

This clone appeared once. The chain joins TRBV2 to TRBJ2-7; D ambiguous. The CDR3 is 12 amino acids. CDR1 is SNHLY, CDR2 FYNNEI, per germline. V lost 7 bases, J lost 4 bases, and 11 bases lay in between. The CDR3 here is CASTLGIYEQYF. CDR3 nucleotide sequence: TGTGCCAGCACTTTAGGGATATACGAGCAGTACTTC.

This chain uses TRBV19 with TRBJ2-7; 11 nucleotides align to TRBD2. There are 16 residues in the CDR3. The J segment lost 2 bases and the V segment lost 7 bases, leaving 10 bases of the junction unmatched. Germline V gene data show CDR1 as LNHDA and CDR2 as SQIVND (reference sequence). CDR3 DNA: TGTGCCAGTACCCCCTCAATAGCGGGAGGGGCCTACGAGCAGTACTTC. Protein sequence: CASTPSIAGGAYEQYF.

The V and J genes are TRBV7-9 and TRBJ1-2; D call uncertain. Per the germline V gene, CDR1 is SEHNR and CDR2 is FQNEAQ (reference sequence). The CDR3 is 14 amino acids. Trimming stripped 5 bases from V and 3 bases from J, with 13 bases between. CDR3 sequence (DNA): TGTGCCAGCAGCCACGTCAATGTCGACTATGGCTACACCTTC. Protein: CASSHVNVDYGYTF.

The chain has TRBV28 and TRBJ1-1, with D possibly being TRBD1 (5 bases). The V gene's germline CDR1 is MDHEN and CDR2 SYDVKM. V was shortened by 8 bases and J by 3 bases, with 19 bases between the two germline ends. CDR3 length: 15 residues. CDR3 DNA: TGTGCCAGCCGCCGGCGGGGCAGGATATACACTGAAGCTTTCTTT. It specifies CASRRRGRIYTEAFF.